Listed here are 9 T cell receptor beta chains from one sample, sequenced in a study of T cells in Graves' hyperthyroidism and ophthalmopathy. Amplification of TCR beta CDR3 regions used RNA as the template. A set of HTBI primers served as the primers for a first-round RT-PCR of the TCR CDR3. TCRdb recomputed calls from the multiplex PCR reads with MiXCR, one row per CDR3 protein. The sample contains some 560,000 distinct CDR3 sequences, approximately 14% of which appear only once. Sequenced input: blood. These receptors were obtained from a woman in her twenties or thirties with Graves' hyperthyroidism.

This clonotype was detected a few times. The chain joins TRBV6-1 to TRBJ1-4, with D possibly matching TRBD1 (5 bases). The CDR3 spans 16 residues. CDR1 MNHNS and CDR2 SASEGT come from the germline V gene. V dropped 5 bases and J dropped 7 bases, with 20 bases sitting between them. For the CDR3, the DNA is TGTGCCAGCAGTCCACGACAACTCAGGGCCAGTGAAAAACTGTTTTTT. The encoded protein is CASSPRQLRASEKLFF.

This clonotype was detected only once. This may stem from a read error, because a much larger clone lies one nucleotide away. This chain uses TRBV6-9 with TRBJ2-1; D may be TRBD2 (5 bases). Per germline, CDR1 MNHGY and CDR2 SVAAGI. The CDR3 has 14 amino acids. V was cut by 2 bases and J by 7 bases, with 12 bases left in between. Written as DNA, the CDR3 is TGTGCCAGCAGTTATAACGGACTGCGGAATGAGCAGTTCTTC. It yields the protein CASSYNGLRNEQFF.

This clonotype was counted ten times or more. V gene TRBV20-1 combines with J gene TRBJ2-1; 7 bases line up with TRBD2. The germline V gene has CDR1 DFQATT and CDR2 SNEGSKA (reference sequence). CDR3 size: 14 residues. The ends lost 5 bases at V and 8 bases at J; junction bases unmatched: 12. CDR3 in amino acids: CSAAWASGSHEQFF. The CDR3 DNA is TGCAGTGCTGCCTGGGCTAGCGGTTCACATGAGCAGTTCTTC.

The chain employs TRBV7-8 and TRBJ1-4, with 7 bases that match TRBD1. Per germline, CDR1 SGHVS and CDR2 FQNEAQ. Germline trimming cut 5 bases from V and 4 bases from J; bases unmatched to any gene: 10. This CDR3 is 16 amino acids long. The CDR3 reads CASSPGTATYNEKLFF. CDR3 nucleotide sequence: TGTGCCAGCAGCCCCGGGACAGCAACTTATAATGAAAAACTGTTTTTT.

This clonotype occurred many times. The rearrangement uses TRBV2 and TRBJ2-7; 9 bases line up with TRBD1. This CDR3 spans 14 amino acids. V lost 5 bases, J lost 6 bases, and 8 bases stayed unmatched. CDR1 SNHLY and CDR2 FYNNEI come from the germline V gene. In nucleotides, the CDR3 is TGTGCCAGCAGTCGTCGGGACAGGGAAGGCGAGCAGTACTTC. Translating it yields CASSRRDREGEQYF.

This clonotype came up many times. V usage is TRBV5-1 and J usage is TRBJ2-1, with D tentatively TRBD2 (5 bases). The CDR3 sequence is 14 residues long. V gave up 4 bases and J gave up 4 bases, with 12 bases separating them. Germline V CDR1 and CDR2: SGHRS, YFSETQ. For the CDR3, the DNA is TGCGCCAGCAGCGCTAGGACTGAATACAATGAGCAGTTCTTC. Translated: CASSARTEYNEQFF.

In its sample, this clonotype was seen a few times. The chain employs TRBV27 and TRBJ2-3, with 8 positions matching TRBD2. The CDR3 covers 17 residues. The V gene end was trimmed by 3 bases and the J gene end by 3 bases; junction bases not matched to a gene: 11. CDR1 and CDR2 (germline): MNHEY, SMNVEV (reference sequence). The CDR3 is CASSFRPGRARTDTQYF. Here the CDR3 DNA reads TGTGCCAGCAGTTTTCGGCCCGGGAGGGCTCGGACAGATACGCAGTATTTT.

This clonotype occurred many times. This sequence joins TRBV5-6 and TRBJ2-5; 8 bases agree with TRBD1. V lost 4 bases and J lost 5; bases outside the gene matches: 10. CDR1 SGHDT and CDR2 YYEEEE come from the germline V gene. This CDR3 contains 15 residues. This chain's CDR3 is CASSPRTGLGETQYF. The CDR3 DNA follows: TGTGCCAGCAGCCCGCGGACAGGGCTGGGGGAGACCCAGTACTTC. Combining the CDR3 with reference TRBV5-6 and TRBJ2-5 gives the whole variable domain DAGVTQSPTHLIKTRGQQVTLRCSPKSGHDTVSWYQQALGQGPQFIFQYYEEEERQRGNFPDRFSGHQFPNYSSELNVNALLLGDSALYLCASSPRTGLGETQYFGPGTRLLVL.

Concerning this clonotype itself: This CDR3 fails to terminate in the conserved phenylalanine or tryptophan, so it likely reflects a read error. The chain employs TRBV9 and TRBJ1-1; no definite D call. Trimming removed 0 bases from V and 1 base from J, with 10 bases in between. Germline V gene data show CDR1 as SGDLS and CDR2 as YYNGEE. The CDR3 totals 15 residues. In DNA, the CDR3 is TGTGCCAGCAGCGTAGTTTTATGGGGGAACACTGAAGCTTTCTCT. This sequence encodes CASSVVLWGNTEAFS.